Below, one T cell receptor (beta chain) is given with its context. No antigen is known for it. Other DNA sequences in the same sample also yield this CDR3. The source of the sample is a study of shared clonotypes between healthy human individuals. Study as a whole: CD4 naive cells filled three plates per donor, CD4 memory three, CD8 naive two and CD8 memory one. Overall study findings and caveats: Rarefaction exposed incomplete sorted-subset sequencing despite large depth.

Profiling relied on immunoSEQ multiplex PCR, and the TCRdb table lists in-frame clones only, not all of them. The table lists 950,000 to 1,100,000 clones, around 75% of them singletons, with over 1.3% in the top ten. With 3 bases removed from V and 1 base from J, the gap between germline ends came to 12 bases. This CDR3 contains 14 residues. The germline V gene has CDR1 GTSNPN and CDR2 SVGIG (reference sequence). Donors comprised healthy HIV-negative adults lacking recent acute infections or vaccinations. CD4+ cells underwent separation, giving CD45RA+ naive and CD45RA-negative memory subsets. The rearrangement joins TRBV30 to TRBJ1-1; TRBD1 is a possible D gene (5 bases). The receptor was isolated from a man in his late teens or twenties in good health. The sequenced material came from memory CD4+ T cells sorted from blood. Documented subset: CD45RA-negative fraction. The CDR3 is CAWSPPGQNTEAFF. CDR3 sequence (DNA): TGTGCCTGGAGCCCCCCGGGGCAGAACACTGAAGCTTTCTTT.